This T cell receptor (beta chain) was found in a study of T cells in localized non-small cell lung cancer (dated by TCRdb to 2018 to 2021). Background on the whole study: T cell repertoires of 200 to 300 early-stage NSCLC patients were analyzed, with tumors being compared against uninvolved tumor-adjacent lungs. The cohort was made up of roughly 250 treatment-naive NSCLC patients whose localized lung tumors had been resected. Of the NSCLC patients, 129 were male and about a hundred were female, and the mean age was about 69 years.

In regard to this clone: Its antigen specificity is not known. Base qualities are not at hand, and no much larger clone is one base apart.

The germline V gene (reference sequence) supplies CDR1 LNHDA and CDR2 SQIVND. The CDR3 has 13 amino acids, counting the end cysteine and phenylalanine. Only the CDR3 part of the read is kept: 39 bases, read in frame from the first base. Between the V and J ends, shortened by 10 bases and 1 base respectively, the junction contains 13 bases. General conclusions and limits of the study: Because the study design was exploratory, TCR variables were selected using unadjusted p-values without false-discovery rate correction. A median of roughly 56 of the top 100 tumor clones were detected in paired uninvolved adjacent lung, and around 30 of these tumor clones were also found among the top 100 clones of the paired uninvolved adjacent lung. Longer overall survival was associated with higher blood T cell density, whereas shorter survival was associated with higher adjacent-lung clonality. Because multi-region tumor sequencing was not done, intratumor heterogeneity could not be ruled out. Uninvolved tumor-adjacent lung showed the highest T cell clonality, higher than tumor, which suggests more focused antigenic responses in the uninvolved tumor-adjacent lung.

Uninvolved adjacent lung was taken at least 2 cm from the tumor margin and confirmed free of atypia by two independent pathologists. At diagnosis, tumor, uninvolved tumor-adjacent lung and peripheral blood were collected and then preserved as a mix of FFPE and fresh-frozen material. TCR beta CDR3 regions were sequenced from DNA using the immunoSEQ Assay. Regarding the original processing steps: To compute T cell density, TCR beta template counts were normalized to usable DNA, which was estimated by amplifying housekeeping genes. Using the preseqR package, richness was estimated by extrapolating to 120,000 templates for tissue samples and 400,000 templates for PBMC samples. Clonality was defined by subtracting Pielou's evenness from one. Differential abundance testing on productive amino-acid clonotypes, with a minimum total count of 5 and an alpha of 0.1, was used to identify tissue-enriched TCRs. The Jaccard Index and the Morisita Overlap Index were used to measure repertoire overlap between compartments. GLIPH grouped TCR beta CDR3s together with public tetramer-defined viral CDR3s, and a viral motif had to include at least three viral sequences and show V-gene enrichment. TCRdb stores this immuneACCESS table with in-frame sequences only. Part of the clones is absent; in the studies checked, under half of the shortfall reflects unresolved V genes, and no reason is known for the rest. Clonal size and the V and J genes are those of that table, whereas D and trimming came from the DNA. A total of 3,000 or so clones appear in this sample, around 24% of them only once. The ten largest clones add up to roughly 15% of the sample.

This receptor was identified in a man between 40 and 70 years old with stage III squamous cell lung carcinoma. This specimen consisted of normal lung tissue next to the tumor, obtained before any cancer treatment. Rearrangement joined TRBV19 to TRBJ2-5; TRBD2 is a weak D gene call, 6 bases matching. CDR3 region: CATGRGPQETQYF. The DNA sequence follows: TGTGCCACCGGGCGGGGACCCCAAGAGACCCAGTACTTC. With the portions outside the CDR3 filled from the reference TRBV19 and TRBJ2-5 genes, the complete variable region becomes DGGITQSPKYLFRKEGQNVTLSCEQNLNHDAMYWYRQDPGQGLRLIYYSQIVNDFQKGDIAEGYSVSREKKESFPLTVTSAQKNPTAFYLCATGRGPQETQYFGPGTRLLVL.